The 15 T cell receptor beta chains below come from one sample, sequenced in a study of control samples from healthy donors and cancer patients. Sequencing used immunoSEQ multiplex PCR; TCRdb keeps in-frame clones, though not all of them. The sample includes roughly 150,000 clones, approximately 90% of them seen just once. Sequencing was carried out using blood. The receptors shown here come from a woman aged 30 to 39 in good health.

This clone was counted a few times. The chain joins TRBV6-5 to TRBJ1-6, with TRBD1 as a possible D gene (5 bases). Trimming cost V 2 bases and J 0 bases, with 8 bases left between them. Germline-derived CDR1 and CDR2 are MNHEY and SVGAGI. The CDR3 is made up of 16 amino acids. CDR3 nucleotides: TGTGCCAGCAGTTACGGGGGGAGCTCCTATAATTCACCCCTCCACTTT. Its translation is CASSYGGSSYNSPLHF.

The chain joins TRBV2 to TRBJ2-6; unclear D gene. The germline V and J ends were trimmed by 0 bases and 4 bases, with 7 bases remaining between them. Per the germline V gene, CDR1 is SNHLY and CDR2 is FYNNEI. CDR3 size: 15 residues. This chain's CDR3 is CASSEAGQGANVLTF. CDR3 DNA sequence: TGTGCCAGCAGTGAAGCAGGGCAGGGGGCCAACGTCCTGACTTTC.

V and J are TRBV14 and TRBJ1-1; possible D gene TRBD1, 6 bases. Germline V gives CDR1 SGHDN, CDR2 FVKESK. The CDR3 consists of 11 residues. Trimming removed 4 bases at V and 11 bases at J, with 11 bases between. DNA of the CDR3: TGTGCCAGCAGCCCAGGGGTTGGCGCTTTCTTT. Amino acid sequence: CASSPGVGAFF.

J is TRBJ1-5 and V is TRBV10-3, with a possible D match to TRBD1 (6 bases). The V gene lost 0 bases and the J gene lost 0 bases, with 9 bases spanning the gap. Germline V gene lookup returns CDR1 ENHRY and CDR2 SYGVKD. This CDR3 is 16 amino acids long. CDR3 nucleotides: TGTGCCATCAGTGAGTCGAGGGGGACTAGCAATCAGCCCCAGCATTTT. As protein: CAISESRGTSNQPQHF.

The chain couples TRBV6-2 or TRBV6-3 to TRBJ1-1; tentative D call: TRBD1 (6 bases). V lost 6 bases and J lost 4, with 18 bases in between. Germline loops: CDR1 MNHEY, CDR2 SVGEGT. The CDR3 contains 15 residues. The CDR3 coding sequence is TGTGCCAGCAGCCCCGACCCCACAGGGCCCACTGAAGCTTTCTTT. Encoded protein: CASSPDPTGPTEAFF.

This chain uses TRBV6-5 with TRBJ1-1, with D possibly matching TRBD1 (5 bases). Germline V gene lookup returns CDR1 MNHEY and CDR2 SVGAGI. There are 13 residues in the CDR3. With 8 bases removed from V and 5 bases from J, the gap between germline ends came to 15 bases. In DNA form, the CDR3 reads TGTGCCAGCGCGGTCGGGGAGGGGACTGAAGCTTTCTTT. Residues: CASAVGEGTEAFF.

V and J are TRBV6-5 and TRBJ1-6, with 7 bases fitting TRBD1. Germline lookup yields CDR1 MNHEY and CDR2 SVGAGI. Germline trimming cut 6 bases from V and 8 bases from J; bases unmatched to any gene: 4. The CDR3 is 13 residues long. CDR3 in DNA: TGTGCCAGCAGCTCCGGGACAGATTCACCCCTCCACTTT. Encoded protein: CASSSGTDSPLHF.

The V gene is TRBV6-5, the J gene TRBJ1-1; D ambiguous. CDR1 and CDR2 from the germline V gene are MNHEY and SVGAGI. Trimming pared 9 bases from V and 0 bases from J, leaving 8 bases between. This CDR3 spans 12 amino acids. The CDR3 reads CASSDLNTEAFF. The CDR3 coding sequence is TGTGCCAGTTCGGACTTGAACACTGAAGCTTTCTTT.

The CDR3 sequence: CASSAGQATNEKLFF. CDR3 nucleotides: TGCGCCAGCAGTGCCGGACAGGCAACTAATGAAAAACTGTTTTTT. The chain recombines TRBV10-1 with TRBJ1-4; 7 bases map to TRBD1. Germline CDR1 and CDR2: WNHNN and SYGVQD (reference sequence). J gave up 0 bases and V 4 bases, and 2 bases lay outside the gene matches. This CDR3 spans 15 amino acids.

The V and J genes are TRBV5-1 and TRBJ2-5, with 10 bases that match TRBD2. The germline V gene encodes CDR1 SGHRS and CDR2 YFSETQ. CDR3 length: 16 residues. V gave up 2 bases and J gave up 5 bases; unmatched junction bases: 9. In DNA, the CDR3 is TGCGCCAGCAGCTTCCGGCTAGCGGGAGAGATGGAGACCCAGTACTTC. Its translation is CASSFRLAGEMETQYF.

The V and J genes are TRBV9 and TRBJ2-7; tentative D call: TRBD2 (5 bases). Germline CDR1 is SGDLS and CDR2 is YYNGEE. The CDR3 contains 14 residues. V lost 0 bases, J lost 2 bases, and 9 bases lay in between. The CDR3 coding sequence is TGTGCCAGCAGCGTAGGGCCTAGCCCCTACGAGCAGTACTTC. Its protein is CASSVGPSPYEQYF. Full variable domain (remainder filled in from reference TRBV9 and TRBJ2-7): DSGVTQTPKHLITATGQRVTLRCSPRSGDLSVYWYQQSLDQGLQFLIQYYNGEERAKGNILERFSAQQFPDLHSELNLSSLELGDSALYFCASSVGPSPYEQYFGPGTRLTVT.

The chain couples TRBV10-3 to TRBJ1-2, with TRBD1 matching 8 bases. From germline, CDR1 is ENHRY and CDR2 SYGVKD. The junction had 4 bases not matched to a gene; V was cut back by 2 bases and J by 8 bases. The CDR3 sequence is 13 residues long. The CDR3 protein is CAISEETGAGYTF. The CDR3 coding sequence is TGTGCCATCAGTGAGGAGACAGGGGCCGGCTACACCTTC.

The chain links TRBV6-1 to TRBJ2-1; maybe TRBD2 (6 bases). This CDR3 is 14 amino acids long. V gave up 2 bases and J gave up 11 bases, with 16 bases separating them. CDR1 is MNHNS, CDR2 SASEGT, per germline. The CDR3 is CASSEYDGGYKQFF. As DNA, the CDR3 is TGTGCCAGCAGTGAATACGACGGGGGTTACAAGCAGTTCTTC.

V usage is TRBV7-2 and J usage is TRBJ2-3; possible D gene TRBD2, 6 bases. The CDR3 is made up of 16 amino acids. Germline-derived CDR1 and CDR2 are SGHTA and FQGNSA. V shed 1 base and J shed 1 base, with 12 bases lying between them. The CDR3 sequence: CASSLGGVLGTDTQYF. In DNA form, the CDR3 reads TGTGCCAGCAGCTTAGGGGGGGTTCTCGGCACAGATACGCAGTATTTT.

The chain couples TRBV28 to TRBJ2-2; D is tentatively TRBD1 or TRBD2 (5 bases each). Germline V gene data show CDR1 as MDHEN and CDR2 as SYDVKM. V lost 3 bases to trimming and J lost 7 bases, with 9 bases between them. There are 13 residues in the CDR3. This CDR3 reads CASSFGGHGELFF. The CDR3 nucleotides are TGTGCCAGCAGTTTTGGGGGTCACGGGGAGCTGTTTTTT.